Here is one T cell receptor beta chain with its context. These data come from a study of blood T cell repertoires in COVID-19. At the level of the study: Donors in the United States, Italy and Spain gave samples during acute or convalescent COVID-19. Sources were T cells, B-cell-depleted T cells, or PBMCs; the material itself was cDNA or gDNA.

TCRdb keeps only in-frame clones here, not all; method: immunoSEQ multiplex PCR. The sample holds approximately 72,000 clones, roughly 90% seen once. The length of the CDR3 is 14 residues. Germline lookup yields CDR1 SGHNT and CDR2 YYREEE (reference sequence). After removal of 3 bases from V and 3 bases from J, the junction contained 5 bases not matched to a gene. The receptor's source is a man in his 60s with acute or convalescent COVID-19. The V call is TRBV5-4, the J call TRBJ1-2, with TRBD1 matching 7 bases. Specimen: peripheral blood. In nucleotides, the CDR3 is TGTGCCAGCAGCTCAGCCGGGACAGACTATGGCTACACCTTC. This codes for CASSSAGTDYGYTF.